The 3 T cell receptor beta chains presented below share a single source sample, sequenced in a study of cytomegalovirus exposure and HLA in healthy donors. Repertoires were generated with immunoSEQ multiplex PCR, while TCRdb's copy carries only in-frame clones and drops some. The sample carries around 140,000 clones, around 87% recorded once. The sequenced material came from PBMCs. The receptors stem from a man aged 18 to 29 in good health and CMV-seropositive.

The V call is TRBV27, the J call TRBJ2-7; no clear D. Trimming removed 2 bases at V and 4 bases at J, with 15 bases between. CDR1 and CDR2 (germline): MNHEY, SMNVEV (reference sequence). The CDR3 loop spans 15 amino acids. CDR3 sequence: CASSLQATLFYEQYF. The CDR3, as DNA: TGTGCCAGCAGTTTACAGGCCACCCTTTTTTACGAGCAGTACTTC.

J is TRBJ2-7 and V is TRBV7-6, with TRBD2 as a possible D gene (5 bases). Germline CDR1 SGHVS, CDR2 FNYEAQ. V lost 1 base, J lost 5 bases, and 9 bases lay in between. The CDR3 contains 13 residues. Here the CDR3 reads CASSLGGKNEQYF. The CDR3 DNA is TGTGCCAGCAGCTTAGGAGGGAAGAACGAGCAGTACTTC.

The chain employs TRBV5-1 and TRBJ1-2, with no clear D. Germline V gene data show CDR1 as SGHRS and CDR2 as YFSETQ. The CDR3 extends over 15 amino acids. The germline V and J ends were trimmed by 0 bases and 2 bases, with 11 bases remaining between them. The CDR3 is CASSLGRVANYGYTF. The CDR3 nucleotides read TGCGCCAGCAGCTTGGGAAGAGTTGCAAACTATGGCTACACCTTC. The full variable domain, with the rest looked up from reference TRBV5-1 and TRBJ1-2, is KAGVTQTPRYLIKTRGQQVTLSCSPISGHRSVSWYQQTPGQGLQFLFEYFSETQRNKGNFPGRFSGRQFSNSRSEMNVSTLELGDSALYLCASSLGRVANYGYTFGSGTRLTVV.